This T cell receptor beta chain comes out of a study of blood T cell repertoires in COVID-19. As for the study in general: Spain, Italy and the United States supplied samples that represented acute and convalescent COVID-19.

Authors' methods: Scientists estimated how many nucleated cells there were by amplifying reference gene primers. Clones were sequenced by immunoSEQ multiplex PCR, and TCRdb holds only the in-frame ones, with some missing. The D gene and trimming were derived from the DNA, and the V and J assignments and clone size from that table. Of some 200,000 clones listed, 80% to 90% are singletons. Germline assignment: CDR1 MNHEY and CDR2 SMNVEV (reference sequence). The CDR3 numbers 19 amino acids, ends counted. Residents of around 24 US areas, aged roughly 18 to 95 years, made up the participants. The table lists this clone with a few counts. Because the CDR3's place on the DNA is in doubt, the DNA is left out and the CDR3 is given as listed by TCRdb.

V gene TRBV27 combines with J gene TRBJ2-5; TRBD1, the table's D call, lacks a check against the DNA. The sequence derives from a man aged 35 to 55 who had recovered from COVID-19. Material: PBMCs or T cells enriched from blood (not recorded which). CDR3 in amino acids: CAERPCASSFLNRGETQYF.